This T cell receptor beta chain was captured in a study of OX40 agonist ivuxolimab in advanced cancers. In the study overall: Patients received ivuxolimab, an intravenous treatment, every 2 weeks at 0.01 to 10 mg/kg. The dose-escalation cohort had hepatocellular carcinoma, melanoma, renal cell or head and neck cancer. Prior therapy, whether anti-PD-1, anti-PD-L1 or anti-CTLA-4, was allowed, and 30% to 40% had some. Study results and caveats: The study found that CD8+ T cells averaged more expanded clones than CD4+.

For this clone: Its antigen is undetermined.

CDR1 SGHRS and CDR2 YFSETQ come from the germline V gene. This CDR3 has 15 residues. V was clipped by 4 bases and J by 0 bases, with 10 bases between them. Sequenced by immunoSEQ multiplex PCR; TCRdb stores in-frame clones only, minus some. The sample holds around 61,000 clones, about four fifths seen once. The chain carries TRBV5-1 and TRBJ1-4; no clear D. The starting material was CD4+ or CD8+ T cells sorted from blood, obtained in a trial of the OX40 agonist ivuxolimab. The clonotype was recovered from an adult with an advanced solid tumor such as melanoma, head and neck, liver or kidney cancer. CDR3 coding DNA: TGCGCCAGCAGCCCCGGATCGGCAACTAATGAAAAACTGTTTTTT. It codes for CASSPGSATNEKLFF.